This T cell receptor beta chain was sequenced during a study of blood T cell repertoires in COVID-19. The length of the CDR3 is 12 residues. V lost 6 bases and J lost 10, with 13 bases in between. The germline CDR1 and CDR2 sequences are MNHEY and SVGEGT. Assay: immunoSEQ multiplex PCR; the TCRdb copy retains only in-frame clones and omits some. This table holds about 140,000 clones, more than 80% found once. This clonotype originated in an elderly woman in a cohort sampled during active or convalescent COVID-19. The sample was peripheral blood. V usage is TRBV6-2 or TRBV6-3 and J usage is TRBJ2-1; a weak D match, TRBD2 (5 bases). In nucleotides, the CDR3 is TGTGCCAGCAGCTCTAGCCTCAGGGAGCAGTTCTTC. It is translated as CASSSSLREQFF.